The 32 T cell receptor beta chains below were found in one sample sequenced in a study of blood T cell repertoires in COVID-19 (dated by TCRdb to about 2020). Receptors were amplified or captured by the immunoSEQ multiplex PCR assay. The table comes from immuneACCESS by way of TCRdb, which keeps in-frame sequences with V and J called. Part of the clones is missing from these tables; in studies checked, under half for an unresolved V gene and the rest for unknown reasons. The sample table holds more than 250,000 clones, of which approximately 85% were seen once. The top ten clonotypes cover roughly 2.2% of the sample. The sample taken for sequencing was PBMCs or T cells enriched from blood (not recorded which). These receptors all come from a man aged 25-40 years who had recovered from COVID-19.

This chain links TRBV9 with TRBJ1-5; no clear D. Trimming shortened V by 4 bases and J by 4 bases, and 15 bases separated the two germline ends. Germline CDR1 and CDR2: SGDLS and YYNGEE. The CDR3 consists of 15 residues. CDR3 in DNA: TGTGCCAGCAGCCCCTCTGCTTCGGGGAATCAGCCCCAGCATTTT. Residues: CASSPSASGNQPQHF.

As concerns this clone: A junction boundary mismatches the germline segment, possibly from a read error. This chain's CDR3 is CTSTIEGGGNSPLHF. The CDR3 DNA is TGTACCAGCACCATTGAAGGGGGCGGAAATTCACCCCTCCACTTT. The chain joins TRBV2 to TRBJ1-6; 7 bases are a match to TRBD1. Germline loops: CDR1 SNHLY, CDR2 FYNNEI. This CDR3 is built from 15 residues.

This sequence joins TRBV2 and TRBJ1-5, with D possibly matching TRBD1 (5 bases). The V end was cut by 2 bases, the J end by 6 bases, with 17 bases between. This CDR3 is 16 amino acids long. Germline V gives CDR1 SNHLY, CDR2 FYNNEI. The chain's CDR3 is CASSEWAGRPSQPQHF. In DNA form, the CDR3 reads TGTGCCAGCAGTGAATGGGCAGGGCGACCGAGTCAGCCCCAGCATTTT.

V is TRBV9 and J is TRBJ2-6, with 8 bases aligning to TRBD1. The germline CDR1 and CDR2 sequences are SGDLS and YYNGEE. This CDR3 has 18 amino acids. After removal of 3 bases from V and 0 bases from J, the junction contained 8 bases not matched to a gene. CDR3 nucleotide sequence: TGTGCCAGCAGCGGCGGGACAGGTCTTCGCTCTGGGGCCAACGTCCTGACTTTC. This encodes CASSGGTGLRSGANVLTF.

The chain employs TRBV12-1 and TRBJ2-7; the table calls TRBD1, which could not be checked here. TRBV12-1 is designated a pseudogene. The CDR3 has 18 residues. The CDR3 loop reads CASSCPGQGARGPYEQYF. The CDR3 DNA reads TGTGCCAGCAGCTGTCCGGGACAGGGGGCCCGAGGGCCCTACGAGCAGTACTTC.

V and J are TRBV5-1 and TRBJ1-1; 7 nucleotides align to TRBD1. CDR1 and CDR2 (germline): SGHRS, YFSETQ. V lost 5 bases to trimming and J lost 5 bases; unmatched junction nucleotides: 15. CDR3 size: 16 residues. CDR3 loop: CASRSYRGAINTEAFF. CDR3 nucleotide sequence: TGCGCCAGCAGGTCTTACAGGGGCGCAATCAATACTGAAGCTTTCTTT.

The CDR3 region is CASSLGTTNTEAFF. CDR3 coding DNA: TGCGCCAGCAGCTTGGGGACAACGAACACTGAAGCTTTCTTT. V gene TRBV5-1 combines with J gene TRBJ1-1; weak D call: TRBD1 (5 bases). CDR3 length: 14 residues. The germline CDR1 and CDR2 sequences are SGHRS and YFSETQ. V shed 0 bases and J shed 1 base, with 7 bases lying between them. Combining the CDR3 with reference TRBV5-1 and TRBJ1-1 gives the whole variable domain KAGVTQTPRYLIKTRGQQVTLSCSPISGHRSVSWYQQTPGQGLQFLFEYFSETQRNKGNFPGRFSGRQFSNSRSEMNVSTLELGDSALYLCASSLGTTNTEAFFGQGTRLTVV.

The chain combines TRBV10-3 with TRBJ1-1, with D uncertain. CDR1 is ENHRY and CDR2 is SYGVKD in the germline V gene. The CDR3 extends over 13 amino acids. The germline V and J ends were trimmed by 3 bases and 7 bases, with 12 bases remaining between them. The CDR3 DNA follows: TGTGCCATCAGTGACGAGGGCCGCCGTGAAGCTTTCTTT. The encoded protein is CAISDEGRREAFF.

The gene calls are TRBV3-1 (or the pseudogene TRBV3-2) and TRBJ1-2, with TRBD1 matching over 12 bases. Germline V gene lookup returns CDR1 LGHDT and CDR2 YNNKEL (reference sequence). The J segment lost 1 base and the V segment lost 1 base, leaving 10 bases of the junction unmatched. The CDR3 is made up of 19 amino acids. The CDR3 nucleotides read TGTGCCAGCAGCCAAGTTATAGGGACAGGGGGCCTCTATAACTATGGCTACACCTTC. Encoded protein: CASSQVIGTGGLYNYGYTF.

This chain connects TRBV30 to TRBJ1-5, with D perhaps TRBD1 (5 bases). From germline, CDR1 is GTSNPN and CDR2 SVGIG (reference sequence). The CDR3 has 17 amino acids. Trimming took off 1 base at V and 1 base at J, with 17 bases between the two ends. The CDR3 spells CAWSEKEGSLSNQPQHF. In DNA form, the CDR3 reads TGTGCCTGGAGTGAAAAGGAGGGGAGTTTAAGCAATCAGCCCCAGCATTTT.

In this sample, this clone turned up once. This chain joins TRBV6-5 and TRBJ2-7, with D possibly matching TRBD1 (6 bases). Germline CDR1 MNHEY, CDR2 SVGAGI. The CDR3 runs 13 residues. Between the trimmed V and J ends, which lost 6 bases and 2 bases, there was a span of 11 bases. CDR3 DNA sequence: TGTGCCAGCAGCCAGGGGAAACCCTACGAGCAGTACTTC. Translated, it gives CASSQGKPYEQYF.

CDR3 residues: CATSRGSRQGDYEQYF. CDR3 DNA: TGTGCCACCAGCAGAGGGTCCCGACAGGGGGACTACGAGCAGTACTTC. V and J are TRBV15 and TRBJ2-7, with 9 bases matching TRBD1. CDR1 and CDR2 (germline): LNHNV, YYDKDF (reference sequence). CDR3 length equals 16 residues. The V and J ends lost 1 base and 3 bases, in that order; junction bases with no gene match: 7.

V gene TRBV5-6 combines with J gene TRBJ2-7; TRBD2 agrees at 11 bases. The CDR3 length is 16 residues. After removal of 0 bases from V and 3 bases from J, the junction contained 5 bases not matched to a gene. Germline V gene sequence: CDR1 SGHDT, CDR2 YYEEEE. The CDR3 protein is CASSLVIGTSGYEQYF. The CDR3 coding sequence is TGTGCCAGCAGCTTGGTCATTGGGACTAGCGGCTACGAGCAGTACTTC. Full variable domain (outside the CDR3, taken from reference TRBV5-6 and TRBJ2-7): DAGVTQSPTHLIKTRGQQVTLRCSPKSGHDTVSWYQQALGQGPQFIFQYYEEEERQRGNFPDRFSGHQFPNYSSELNVNALLLGDSALYLCASSLVIGTSGYEQYFGPGTRLTVT.

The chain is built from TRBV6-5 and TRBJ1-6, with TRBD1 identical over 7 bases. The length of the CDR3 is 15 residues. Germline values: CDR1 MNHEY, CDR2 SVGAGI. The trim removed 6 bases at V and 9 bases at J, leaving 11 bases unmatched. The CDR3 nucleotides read TGTGCCAGCAGAACCCAAGAGGGGGCTCGTTCACCCCTCCACTTT. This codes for CASRTQEGARSPLHF.

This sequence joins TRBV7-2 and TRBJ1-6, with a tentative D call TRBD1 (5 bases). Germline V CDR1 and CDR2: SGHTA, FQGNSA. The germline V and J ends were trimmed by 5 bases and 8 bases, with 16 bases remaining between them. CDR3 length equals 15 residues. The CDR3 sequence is CASSVVQGRDSPLHF. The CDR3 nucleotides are TGTGCCAGCAGCGTGGTGCAGGGCCGTGATTCACCCCTCCACTTT.

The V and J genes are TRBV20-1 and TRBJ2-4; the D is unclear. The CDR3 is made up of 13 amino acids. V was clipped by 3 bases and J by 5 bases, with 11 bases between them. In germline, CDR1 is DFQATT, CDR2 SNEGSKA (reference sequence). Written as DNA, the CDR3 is TGCAGTGCTAGTAGCCGGAGAGAAAACATTCAGTACTTC. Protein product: CSASSRRENIQYF.

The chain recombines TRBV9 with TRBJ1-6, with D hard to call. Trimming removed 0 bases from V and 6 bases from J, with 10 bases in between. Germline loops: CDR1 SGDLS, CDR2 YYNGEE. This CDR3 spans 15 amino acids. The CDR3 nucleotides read TGTGCCAGCAGCGTAGGGGAGTCGGCTAATTCACCCCTCCACTTT. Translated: CASSVGESANSPLHF.

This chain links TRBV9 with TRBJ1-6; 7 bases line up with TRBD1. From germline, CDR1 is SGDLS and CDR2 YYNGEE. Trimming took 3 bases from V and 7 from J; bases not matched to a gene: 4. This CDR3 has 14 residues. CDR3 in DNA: TGTGCCAGCAGCGAAAACAGGGGAAATTCACCCCTCCACTTT. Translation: CASSENRGNSPLHF.

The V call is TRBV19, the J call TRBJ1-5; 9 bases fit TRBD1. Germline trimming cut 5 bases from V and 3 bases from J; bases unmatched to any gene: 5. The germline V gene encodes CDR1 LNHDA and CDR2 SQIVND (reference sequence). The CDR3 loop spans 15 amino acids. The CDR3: CASSLGQGLNQPQHF. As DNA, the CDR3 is TGTGCCAGTAGTCTGGGACAGGGTCTCAATCAGCCCCAGCATTTT.

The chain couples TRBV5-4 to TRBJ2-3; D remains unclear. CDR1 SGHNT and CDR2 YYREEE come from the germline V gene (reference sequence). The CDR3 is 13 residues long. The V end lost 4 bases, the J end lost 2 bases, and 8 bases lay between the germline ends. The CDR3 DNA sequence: TGTGCCAGCAGCGGTGGCCCCACAGATACGCAGTATTTT. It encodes CASSGGPTDTQYF.

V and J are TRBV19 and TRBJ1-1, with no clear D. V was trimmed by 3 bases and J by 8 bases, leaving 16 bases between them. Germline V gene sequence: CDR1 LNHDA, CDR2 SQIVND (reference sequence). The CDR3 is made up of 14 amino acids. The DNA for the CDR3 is TGTGCCAGTAGTATCGCCCCCGGTGCCCTAGAAGCTTTCTTT. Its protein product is CASSIAPGALEAFF. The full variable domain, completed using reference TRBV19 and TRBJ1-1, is DGGITQSPKYLFRKEGQNVTLSCEQNLNHDAMYWYRQDPGQGLRLIYYSQIVNDFQKGDIAEGYSVSREKKESFPLTVTSAQKNPTAFYLCASSIAPGALEAFFGQGTRLTVV.

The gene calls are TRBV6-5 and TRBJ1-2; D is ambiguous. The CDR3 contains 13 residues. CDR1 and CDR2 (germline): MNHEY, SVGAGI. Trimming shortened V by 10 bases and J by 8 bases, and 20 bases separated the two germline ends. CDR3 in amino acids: CAILSEATGGYTF. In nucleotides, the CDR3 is TGTGCCATCCTATCAGAGGCTACGGGGGGCTACACCTTC.

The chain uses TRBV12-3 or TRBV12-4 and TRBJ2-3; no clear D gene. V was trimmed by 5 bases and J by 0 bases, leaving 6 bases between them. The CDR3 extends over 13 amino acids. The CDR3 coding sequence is TGTGCCAGCAGTGAGACTAGCACAGATACGCAGTATTTT. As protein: CASSETSTDTQYF.

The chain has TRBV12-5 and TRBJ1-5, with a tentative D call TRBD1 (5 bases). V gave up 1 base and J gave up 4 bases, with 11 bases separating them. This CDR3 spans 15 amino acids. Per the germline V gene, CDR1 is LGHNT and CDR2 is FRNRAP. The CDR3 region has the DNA TGTGCTAGTGGTTTGGGCTGGGGGGGAAATCAGCCCCAGCATTTT. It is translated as CASGLGWGGNQPQHF.

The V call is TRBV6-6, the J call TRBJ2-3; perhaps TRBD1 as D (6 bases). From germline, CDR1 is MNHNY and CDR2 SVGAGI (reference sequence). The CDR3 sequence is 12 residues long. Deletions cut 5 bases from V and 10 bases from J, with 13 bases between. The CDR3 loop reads CASSAQGSAQYF. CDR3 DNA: TGTGCCAGCAGTGCACAGGGCAGTGCGCAGTATTTT.

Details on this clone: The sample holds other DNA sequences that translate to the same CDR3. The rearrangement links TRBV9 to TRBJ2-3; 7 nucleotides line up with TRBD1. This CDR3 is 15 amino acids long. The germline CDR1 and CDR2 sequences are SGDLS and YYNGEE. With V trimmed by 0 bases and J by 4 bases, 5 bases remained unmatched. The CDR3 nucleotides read TGTGCCAGCAGCGTAGCAACAGGGGCCCCAGATACGCAGTATTTT. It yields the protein CASSVATGAPDTQYF.

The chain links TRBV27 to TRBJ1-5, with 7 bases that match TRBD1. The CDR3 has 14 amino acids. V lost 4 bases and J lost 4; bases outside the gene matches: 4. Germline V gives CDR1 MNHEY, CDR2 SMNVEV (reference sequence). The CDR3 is CASSSPGQNQPQHF. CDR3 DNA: TGTGCCAGCAGTTCACCGGGACAGAATCAGCCCCAGCATTTT.

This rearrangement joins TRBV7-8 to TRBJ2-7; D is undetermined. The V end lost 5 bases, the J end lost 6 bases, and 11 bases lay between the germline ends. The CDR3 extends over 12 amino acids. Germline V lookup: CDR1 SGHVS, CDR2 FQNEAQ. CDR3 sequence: CASSPPLAEQYF. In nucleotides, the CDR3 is TGTGCCAGCAGCCCGCCTTTGGCCGAGCAGTACTTC.

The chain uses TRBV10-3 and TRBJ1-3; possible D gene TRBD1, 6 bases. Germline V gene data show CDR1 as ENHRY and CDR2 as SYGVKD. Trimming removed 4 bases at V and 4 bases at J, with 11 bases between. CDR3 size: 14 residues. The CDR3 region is CAISGQVTGNTIYF. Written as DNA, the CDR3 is TGTGCCATCAGTGGACAGGTTACAGGAAACACCATATATTTT.

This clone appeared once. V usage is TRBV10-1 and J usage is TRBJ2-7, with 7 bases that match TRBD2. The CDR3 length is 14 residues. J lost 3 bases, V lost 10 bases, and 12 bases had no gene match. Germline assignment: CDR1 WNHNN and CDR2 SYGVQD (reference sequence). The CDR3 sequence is CATIPYPGGYEQYF. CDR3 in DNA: TGCGCCACCATCCCTTATCCGGGGGGCTACGAGCAGTACTTC.

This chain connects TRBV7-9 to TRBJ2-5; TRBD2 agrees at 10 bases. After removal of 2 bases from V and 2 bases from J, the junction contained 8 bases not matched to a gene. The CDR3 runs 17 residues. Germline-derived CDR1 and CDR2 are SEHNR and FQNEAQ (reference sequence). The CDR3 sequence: CASSLYLSGGVQETQYF. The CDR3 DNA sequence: TGTGCCAGCAGCTTATATCTAAGCGGGGGGGTACAAGAGACCCAGTACTTC.

The DNA of the CDR3 is TGTGCCTGGAGTGTAACTAGCGGGGCCCCGCCCTACGAGCAGTACTTC. It codes for CAWSVTSGAPPYEQYF. The chain links TRBV30 to TRBJ2-7; 10 bases map to TRBD2. The CDR3 consists of 16 residues. V lost 0 bases and J lost 2; bases outside the gene matches: 7. Germline CDR1 reads GTSNPN; CDR2 reads SVGIG (reference sequence). Filled out from reference TRBV30 and TRBJ2-7, the complete variable domain reads SQTIHQWPATLVQPVGSPLSLECTVEGTSNPNLYWYRQAAGRGLQLLFYSVGIGQISSEVPQNLSASRPQDRQFILSSKKLLLSDSGFYLCAWSVTSGAPPYEQYFGPGTRLTVT.